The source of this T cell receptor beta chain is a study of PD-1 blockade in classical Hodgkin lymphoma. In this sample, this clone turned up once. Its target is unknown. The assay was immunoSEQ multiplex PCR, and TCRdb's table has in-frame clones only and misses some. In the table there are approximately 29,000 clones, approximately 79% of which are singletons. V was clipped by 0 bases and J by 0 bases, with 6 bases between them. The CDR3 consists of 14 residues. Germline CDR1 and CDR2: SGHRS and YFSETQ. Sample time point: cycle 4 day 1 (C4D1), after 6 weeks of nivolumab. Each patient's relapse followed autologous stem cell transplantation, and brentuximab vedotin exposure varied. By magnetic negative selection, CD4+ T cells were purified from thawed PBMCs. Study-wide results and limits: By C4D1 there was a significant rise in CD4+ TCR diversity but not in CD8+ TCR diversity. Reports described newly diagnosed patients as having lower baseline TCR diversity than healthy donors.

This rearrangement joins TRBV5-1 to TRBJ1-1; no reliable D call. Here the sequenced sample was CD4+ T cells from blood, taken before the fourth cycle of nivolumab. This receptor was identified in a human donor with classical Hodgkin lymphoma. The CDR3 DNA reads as TGCGCCAGCAGCTTGGATGTGCTGAACACTGAAGCTTTCTTT. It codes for CASSLDVLNTEAFF.